The 26 T cell receptor beta chains reported below all come from one sample, sequenced in a study of Tregs in tolerant kidney transplant recipients. Assay used: immunoSEQ multiplex PCR; TCRdb lists only in-frame clones, some missing. The sample includes 25,000 to 35,000 clones. Sequences were derived from CD8+ T cells from blood, sampled before the transplant. The receptors come from a human donor who received a combined kidney and bone marrow transplant.

About this clone: Read sequence stops 3 residues before the CDR3 end, and the germline J gene provides the missing end. V gene TRBV19 combines with J gene TRBJ1-2; tentative D call: TRBD1 (5 bases). This CDR3 contains 15 residues. V was cut by 7 bases and J by 4 bases, with 19 bases left in between. Looked up from germline, CDR1 is LNHDA and CDR2 is SQIVND (reference sequence). The part of the CDR3 DNA that was read is TGTGCCAGTAAGCCAGGCTGGGGCGGGGGCTATGGC. Translation gives CASKPGWGGGYG. The full CDR3 protein is CASKPGWGGGYGYTF. Variable domain in full (rest from reference TRBV19 and TRBJ1-2): DGGITQSPKYLFRKEGQNVTLSCEQNLNHDAMYWYRQDPGQGLRLIYYSQIVNDFQKGDIAEGYSVSREKKESFPLTVTSAQKNPTAFYLCASKPGWGGGYGYTFGSGTRLTVV.

A word on this clone: The read is 3 residues too short to cover the CDR3 end, so that end is filled in from the germline J gene. The rearrangement links TRBV6-2 or TRBV6-3 to TRBJ1-1; tentative D call: TRBD1 (6 bases). In germline, CDR1 is MNHEY, CDR2 SVGEGT. The CDR3 spans 15 residues. Trimming left V 1 base short and J 6 bases short, with 15 bases between. The covered CDR3 bases are TGTGCCAGCAGTTACTGGGCGGGGGGCAAGGCTGAA. Amino acids: CASSYWAGGKAE. The CDR3 in its entirety is CASSYWAGGKAEAFF.

Concerning this clone: The read halts 3 residues ahead of the CDR3 end, with the missing end drawn from the germline J gene. This chain joins TRBV20-1 and TRBJ2-3; 9 bases are shared with TRBD2. Germline assignment: CDR1 DFQATT and CDR2 SNEGSKA (reference sequence). This CDR3 comprises 15 residues. The V gene end was trimmed by 0 bases and the J gene end by 4 bases; junction bases not matched to a gene: 5. The chain's CDR3 is CSARDPAGGPDTQYF. The CDR3 DNA, read in part, is TGCAGTGCTAGAGATCCAGCGGGAGGACCAGATACG.

About this clone: The sequence runs out 3 residues before the end of the CDR3; the remainder is reconstructed from the germline J gene. This rearrangement joins TRBV29-1 to TRBJ2-7; maybe TRBD2 (7 bases). V shed 4 bases and J shed 3 bases, with 13 bases lying between them. This CDR3 contains 13 residues. Germline CDR1 and CDR2: SQVTM and ANQGSEA. CDR3 region: CSVGGGSNYEQYF. The CDR3 bases that were read are TGCAGCGTTGGGGGGGGCAGCAACTACGAG.

A word on this clone: The sequenced fragment ends 3 residues before the CDR3 boundary, so the rest is inferred from the germline J gene. The rearrangement joins TRBV19 to TRBJ2-5; D perhaps matches TRBD2 (6 bases). The ends were cut back, 8 bases at V and 0 bases at J, with 7 bases in the middle. The CDR3 is made up of 12 amino acids. Germline V gene lookup returns CDR1 LNHDA and CDR2 SQIVND (reference sequence). The DNA read from the CDR3 is TGTGCCAGTCGGGGGTACCAAGAGACC. Translation gives CASRGYQET. The whole CDR3 sequence reads CASRGYQETQYF.

On this clone: Read coverage stops 3 residues before the CDR3 terminus; the germline J gene supplies the remainder. The gene calls are TRBV13 and TRBJ2-7; no clear D. The V gene's germline CDR1 is PRHDT and CDR2 FYEKMQ (reference sequence). Trimming shortened V by 0 bases and J by 2 bases, and 5 bases separated the two germline ends. This CDR3 spans 13 amino acids. CDR3 DNA (partial): TGTGCCAGCAGCTTAGGGCTAGCCTACGAG. Its translation: CASSLGLAYE. The full-length CDR3 reads as CASSLGLAYEQYF.

On this clone: The missing CDR3 end, 3 residues past where the read stops, is filled in from the germline J gene. V usage is TRBV10-2 and J usage is TRBJ2-7, with TRBD1 matching over 9 bases. CDR3 length: 14 amino acids. J was trimmed by 3 bases and V by 0 bases; bases with no gene match: 0. The V gene's germline CDR1 is WSHSY and CDR2 SAAADI. Incomplete CDR3 DNA: TGCGCCAGCAGTGAGTCGGGACAGGGCTACGAG. This gives the protein CASSESGQGYE. The CDR3, in full, reads CASSESGQGYEQYF.

Note on this clone: The read comes to an end 3 residues before the CDR3 does, leaving the germline J gene to fill in the end. V is TRBV19 and J is TRBJ1-6; a weak D match, TRBD1 (6 bases). CDR3 length: 14 residues. V lost 6 bases and J 8 bases, leaving 14 bases between the germline ends. The germline V gene has CDR1 LNHDA and CDR2 SQIVND (reference sequence). The CDR3 loop reads CASSYRVRDSPLHF. The CDR3 DNA, read in part, is TGTGCCAGTAGCTACAGGGTTAGGGATTCACCC.

As to this clone: The missing CDR3 end, 3 residues past where the read stops, is filled in from the germline J gene. The V gene is TRBV19, the J gene TRBJ2-7; TRBD2 aligns across 11 bases. CDR3 length equals 15 residues. CDR1 LNHDA and CDR2 SQIVND come from the germline V gene (reference sequence). The V and J ends lost 6 bases and 0 bases, in that order; junction bases with no gene match: 4. The part of the CDR3 DNA that was read is TGTGCCAGTAGCTGGGGGACTAGCGGCTCCTACGAG. As protein: CASSWGTSGSYE. The entire CDR3 reads CASSWGTSGSYEQYF. The full variable domain, in which reference TRBV19 and TRBJ2-7 provide the parts outside the CDR3, is DGGITQSPKYLFRKEGQNVTLSCEQNLNHDAMYWYRQDPGQGLRLIYYSQIVNDFQKGDIAEGYSVSREKKESFPLTVTSAQKNPTAFYLCASSWGTSGSYEQYFGPGTRLTVT.

About this clone itself: The sequenced fragment ends 3 residues before the CDR3 boundary, so the rest is inferred from the germline J gene. The chain has TRBV29-1 and TRBJ2-7; tentatively, D is TRBD1 (7 bases). The CDR3 has 14 amino acids. CDR1 and CDR2 from the germline V gene are SQVTM and ANQGSEA. Deletions cut 1 base from V and 2 bases from J, with 12 bases between. This CDR3 reads CSVEVAGQTYEQYF. The CDR3 bases that were read are TGCAGCGTTGAAGTCGCGGGACAGACCTACGAG.

Comment on this clone: The read ends 3 residues early relative to the CDR3; the germline J gene fills the gap. The V gene is TRBV20-1, the J gene TRBJ2-3, with 10 positions matching TRBD2. Germline V lookup: CDR1 DFQATT, CDR2 SNEGSKA (reference sequence). Trimming at V came to 6 bases and at J to 4 bases, leaving 7 bases not matched to a gene. The length of the CDR3 is 14 residues. CDR3 in amino acids: CSASSGRYSDTQYF. The sequenced part of the CDR3 DNA is TGCAGTGCGTCTAGCGGGAGATACTCAGATACG.

Concerning this clone itself: The DNA ends 3 residues before the CDR3 does, and the rest of the CDR3 is filled in from the germline J gene. V usage is TRBV5-5 and J usage is TRBJ1-3; D unresolved. V was shortened by 3 bases and J by 0 bases, with 7 bases between the two germline ends. The V gene's germline CDR1 is SGHKS and CDR2 YYEKEE (reference sequence). The CDR3 is 14 residues long. The CDR3 region is CASSSAASGNTIYF. The sequenced part of the CDR3 DNA is TGTGCCAGCAGCTCGGCGGCCTCTGGAAACACC.

A word on this clone: The read terminates 3 residues before the CDR3 end, so the remaining end is supplied by the germline J gene. J is TRBJ2-7 and V is TRBV7-8, with TRBD2 identical over 7 bases. Germline V gene sequence: CDR1 SGHVS, CDR2 FQNEAQ. The length of the CDR3 is 14 residues. The trim removed 3 bases at V and 4 bases at J, leaving 6 bases unmatched. CDR3 loop: CASSLAGTIYEQYF. The CDR3 bases that were read are TGTGCCAGCAGCTTGGCCGGGACTATTTACGAG.

As regards this clone: Germline is not matched at one junction end, which may reflect a read error. The read stops 3 residues short of the end of the CDR3; the missing end is completed from the germline J gene. The gene calls are TRBV4-2 and TRBJ2-2; a possible D gene is TRBD2 (5 bases). The CDR3 is made up of 16 amino acids. Germline loops: CDR1 LGHNA, CDR2 YNFKEQ. Incomplete CDR3 DNA: TGCGCCAGCAGCCAAGTAGAGCTAGCTGGCACCGGGGAG. Protein sequence: CASSQVELAGTGE. The whole CDR3 region reads CASSQVELAGTGELFF.

Concerning this clone: The read ends 3 residues before the CDR3 terminus; that terminus is restored from the germline J gene. J is TRBJ2-5 and V is TRBV7-6; D remains unclear. Trimming left V 5 bases short and J 0 bases short, with 10 bases between. This CDR3 has 14 residues. CDR1 is SGHVS and CDR2 is FNYEAQ in the germline V gene. The DNA read from the CDR3 is TGTGCCAGCAGCAGCTACAGATACCAAGAGACC. Amino acids: CASSSYRYQET. The CDR3 reads in full as CASSSYRYQETQYF.

Remarks on this clone: The read ends 3 residues shy of where the CDR3 ends; the end is completed using the germline J gene. This chain connects TRBV13 to TRBJ2-6; D possibly corresponds to TRBD2 (5 bases). Trimming removed 5 bases from V and 2 bases from J, with 13 bases in between. The CDR3 is 16 residues long. CDR1 and CDR2 (germline): PRHDT, FYEKMQ (reference sequence). The CDR3 DNA, read in part, is TGTGCCAGCAGCGTACTTAGAGCGGCTGGGGCCAACGTC. This encodes CASSVLRAAGANV. The entire CDR3 sequence reads CASSVLRAAGANVLTF.

As regards this clone: The CDR3 goes on 3 residues after the read ends, and that part is filled in from the germline J gene. The chain is built from TRBV7-6 and TRBJ1-1, with D unclear. The CDR3 covers 13 residues. Germline CDR1 is SGHVS and CDR2 is FNYEAQ. V was cut by 5 bases and J by 5 bases, with 12 bases left in between. The part of the CDR3 DNA that was read is TGTGCCAGCAGCCCCCCCGGGGATACTGAA. Protein product: CASSPPGDTE. The full CDR3 protein is CASSPPGDTEAFF. Supplemented by reference TRBV7-6 and TRBJ1-1, the full variable domain reads GAGVSQSPRYKVTKRGQDVALRCDPISGHVSLYWYRQALGQGPEFLTYFNYEAQQDKSGLPNDRFSAERPEGSISTLTIQRTEQRDSAMYRCASSPPGDTEAFFGQGTRLTVV.

Comment on this clone: The read terminates 3 residues ahead of where the CDR3 ends, so the germline J gene completes it. The chain is built from TRBV5-5 and TRBJ1-1, with TRBD1 as a possible D gene (5 bases). V was shortened by 4 bases and J by 1 base, with 11 bases between the two germline ends. CDR1 and CDR2 from the germline V gene are SGHKS and YYEKEE (reference sequence). The CDR3 is 14 residues long. CDR3 in amino acids: CASSPRGENTEAFF. Partial CDR3 DNA: TGTGCCAGCAGCCCAAGGGGAGAGAACACTGAA.

About this clone: The CDR3 end lies 3 residues beyond the end of the read and is filled in from the germline J gene. The rearrangement links TRBV7-8 to TRBJ2-3; a possible D gene is TRBD2 (5 bases). CDR3 length: 17 residues. V gave up 0 bases and J gave up 2 bases, with 15 bases separating them. Germline CDR1 reads SGHVS; CDR2 reads FQNEAQ. CDR3 DNA, as far as it was read: TGTGCCAGCAGCTTAGCCCCGGGGTTTGGTCTCACAGATACG. Protein sequence: CASSLAPGFGLTDT. The complete CDR3 sequence is CASSLAPGFGLTDTQYF.

On this clone: The sequenced fragment ends 3 residues before the CDR3 boundary, so the rest is inferred from the germline J gene. V is TRBV29-1 and J is TRBJ1-2; the match to TRBD1 covers 7 bases. This CDR3 has 17 residues. Germline CDR1 is SQVTM and CDR2 is ANQGSEA. Trimming removed 5 bases from V and 2 bases from J; junction bases left unmatched: 17. The CDR3 region is CSVLRTPGQEENYGYTF. The sequenced CDR3 bases are TGCAGCGTTCTTCGAACACCCGGACAGGAGGAGAACTATGGC.

A note on this clone: With the read ending 3 residues before the CDR3 end, the germline J gene is used to fill in that end. The chain links TRBV2 to TRBJ2-7; perhaps TRBD2 as D (6 bases). The CDR3 is 15 amino acids. Germline lookup yields CDR1 SNHLY and CDR2 FYNNEI. V lost 6 bases and J 1 base, leaving 16 bases between the germline ends. CDR3 DNA, as far as it was read: TGTGCCAGCAGCGAGGTCGCTAGCGTATCCTACGAG. Amino acid sequence: CASSEVASVSYE. The whole CDR3 is CASSEVASVSYEQYF.

The CDR3 spells CASSLIKLFEGTGTDTQYF. The part of the CDR3 DNA that was read is TGTGCCAGCAGCTTAATTAAGCTCTTTGAGGGGACAGGCACAGATACG. The chain recombines TRBV7-3 with TRBJ2-3; 7 bases are a match to TRBD1. The sequence runs out 3 residues before the end of the CDR3; the remainder is reconstructed from the germline J gene. V dropped 1 base and J dropped 1; count of bases not matched to a gene: 14. Germline CDR1 and CDR2: SGHTA and FQGTGA. CDR3 size: 19 residues.

Turning to this clone: The CDR3 end lies 3 residues beyond the end of the read and is filled in from the germline J gene. The chain links TRBV7-2 to TRBJ1-2, with 7 bases identical to TRBD1. Germline V gene data show CDR1 as SGHTA and CDR2 as FQGNSA. The CDR3 totals 16 residues. With 0 bases clipped from V and 7 bases from J, the junction kept 11 bases outside the gene matches. Incomplete CDR3 DNA: TGTGCCAGCAGCTTAGCCGCCTGGGACAGAGGAAGTGGC. This sequence encodes CASSLAAWDRGSG. The CDR3 in its entirety is CASSLAAWDRGSGYTF.

As regards this clone: Read sequence stops 3 residues before the CDR3 end, and the germline J gene provides the missing end. This chain links TRBV7-6 with TRBJ2-2; TRBD2 matches at 8 bases. The V gene's germline CDR1 is SGHVS and CDR2 FNYEAQ. This CDR3 region has 17 residues. With V trimmed by 5 bases and J by 3 bases, 11 bases remained unmatched. The covered CDR3 bases are TGTGCCAGCAGCGAAATGATCGGGGGGGCCGACACCGGGGAG. Its protein is CASSEMIGGADTGE. The whole CDR3 protein is CASSEMIGGADTGELFF. The whole variable domain, remainder taken from reference TRBV7-6 and TRBJ2-2, is GAGVSQSPRYKVTKRGQDVALRCDPISGHVSLYWYRQALGQGPEFLTYFNYEAQQDKSGLPNDRFSAERPEGSISTLTIQRTEQRDSAMYRCASSEMIGGADTGELFFGEGSRLTVL.

Turning to this clone: The read terminates 3 residues ahead of where the CDR3 ends, so the germline J gene completes it. The chain carries TRBV6-2 or TRBV6-3 and TRBJ2-3, with 10 bases aligning to TRBD2. V lost 8 bases, J lost 5 bases, and 7 bases stayed unmatched. Germline loops: CDR1 MNHEY, CDR2 SVGEGT. The CDR3 is made up of 14 amino acids. The CDR3 spells CASGLAGVKDTQYF. CDR3 DNA (partial): TGTGCCAGCGGTCTAGCGGGGGTTAAAGATACG.

The CDR3 is CAVRHTSGNTIYF. CDR3 DNA, as far as it was read: TGTGCCGTCAGGCATACCTCTGGAAACACC. The chain joins TRBV7-9 to TRBJ1-3; D not certain. Read sequence stops 3 residues before the CDR3 end, and the germline J gene provides the missing end. The CDR3 extends over 13 amino acids. V was cut by 11 bases and J by 0 bases, with 11 bases left in between. The germline V gene has CDR1 SEHNR and CDR2 FQNEAQ (reference sequence).